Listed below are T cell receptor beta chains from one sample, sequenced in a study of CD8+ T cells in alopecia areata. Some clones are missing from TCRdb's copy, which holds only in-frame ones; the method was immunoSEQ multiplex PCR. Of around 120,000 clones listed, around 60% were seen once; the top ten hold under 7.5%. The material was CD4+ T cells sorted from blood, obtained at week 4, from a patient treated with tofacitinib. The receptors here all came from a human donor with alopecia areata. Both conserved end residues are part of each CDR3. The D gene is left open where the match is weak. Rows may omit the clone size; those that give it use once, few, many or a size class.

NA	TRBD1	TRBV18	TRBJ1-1	CASFTGGSGTEAFF	TGTGCCAGCTTCACAGGGGGCTCGGGGACTGAAGCTTTCTTT
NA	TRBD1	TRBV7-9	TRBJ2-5	CASSYDPGQGTETQYF	TGTGCCAGCAGCTACGACCCGGGACAGGGAACGGAGACCCAGTACTTC
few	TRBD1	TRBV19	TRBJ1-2	CASSTSAGTGFNGYTF	TGTGCCAGTAGTACCTCTGCCGGGACAGGGTTCAATGGCTACACCTTC
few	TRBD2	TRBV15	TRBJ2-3	CATRPKREGTDTQYF	TGTGCCACCAGACCCAAGCGGGAAGGCACAGATACGCAGTATTTT
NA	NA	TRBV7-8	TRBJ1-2	CASSSGLGTYGYTF	TGTGCCAGCAGCTCTGGACTGGGAACCTATGGCTACACCTTC
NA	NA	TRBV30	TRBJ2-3	CAWSGLFPDTQYF	TGTGCCTGGAGTGGCCTGTTTCCTGATACGCAGTATTTT
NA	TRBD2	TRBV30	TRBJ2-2	CAWSLGLLTGELFF	TGTGCCTGGAGTTTGGGACTATTGACCGGGGAGCTGTTTTTT
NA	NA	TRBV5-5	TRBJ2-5	CASSLSQGRKTQYF	TGTGCCAGCAGCTTGTCTCAGGGTAGGAAGACCCAGTACTTC
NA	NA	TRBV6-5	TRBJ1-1	CASSYVRTDMNTEAFF	TGTGCCAGCAGTTACGTCCGGACAGACATGAACACTGAAGCTTTCTTT
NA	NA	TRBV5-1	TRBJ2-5	CASTPDRPRTQYF	TGCGCCAGCACCCCAGACCGACCAAGGACCCAGTACTTC
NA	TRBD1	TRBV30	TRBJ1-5	CAWSRTGGNQPQHF	TGTGCCTGGAGTCGGACAGGGGGCAATCAGCCCCAGCATTTT
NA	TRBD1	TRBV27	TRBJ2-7	CASSSGQNYEQYF	TGTGCCAGCAGTTCGGGACAGAACTACGAGCAGTACTTC
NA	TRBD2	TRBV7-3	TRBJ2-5	CASSRTSGPKLKTQYF	TGTGCCAGCAGCCGAACTAGCGGCCCGAAGTTAAAGACCCAGTACTTC
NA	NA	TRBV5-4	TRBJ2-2	CASSLSLGRDLTGELFF	TGTGCCAGCAGCTTGTCCTTGGGGCGGGACCTGACCGGGGAGCTGTTTTTT
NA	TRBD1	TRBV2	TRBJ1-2	CASRGTGRVYGYTF	TGTGCCAGCAGGGGGACAGGGCGGGTCTATGGCTACACCTTC
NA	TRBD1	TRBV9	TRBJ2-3	CASSATTGGDTQYF	TGTGCCAGCAGCGCAACGACAGGGGGAGATACGCAGTATTTT
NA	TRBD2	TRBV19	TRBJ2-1	CASSDRASGGFNEQFF	TGTGCCAGTAGTGACAGAGCTAGCGGGGGCTTCAATGAGCAGTTCTTC
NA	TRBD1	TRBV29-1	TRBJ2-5	CSVDGTEETQYF	TGCAGCGTTGATGGGACAGAAGAGACCCAGTACTTC